This TCR beta chain was obtained from a study of T cell responses to AZD1222 COVID-19 vaccine. V was cut by 5 bases and J by 5 bases, with 21 bases left in between. The CDR3 contains 17 residues. Germline V lookup: CDR1 SGHVS, CDR2 FNYEAQ. In regard to this clone: Its antigen is currently unknown.

The study's findings and limits: Unmutated regions of variants are reportedly targeted by nearly half of spike-specific TCRs. Increased Spike-specific TCR breadth and depth were observed after two AZD1222 doses. AZD1222 recipients seropositive at baseline numbered only five to seven. Clonal diversity was possibly underestimated, and white British individuals and females predominated among donors.

Some clones are missing from TCRdb's copy, which holds only in-frame ones; the method was immunoSEQ multiplex PCR. The ten top clones account for 2.2%, within a sample of about 140,000 clones. The V gene is TRBV7-6, the J gene TRBJ1-4, with D possibly being TRBD1 (5 bases). The sequenced sample was peripheral blood. This receptor was taken from an adult in good health. This CDR3 is CASSPAGGGSVNEKLFF. DNA of the CDR3: TGTGCCAGCAGCCCCGCAGGTGGGGGGTCGGTGAATGAAAAACTGTTTTTT.